This is a list of T cell receptor beta chains from one sample in a study of blood T cell repertoires in COVID-19. Using immunoSEQ multiplex PCR, the repertoire was profiled, and TCRdb retains in-frame clones only, with some absent. The table shows some 55,000 clones, with around 87% occurring only once. The sequencing sample was made of peripheral blood. These receptors came from a man between 60 and 75 years old with acute or convalescent COVID-19. Each CDR3 is given with its conserved first and last residue. The D gene is left open where the match is weak. Clone sizes are given selectively: once, few, many, or a class where the clone is expanded.

clone size: NA; D gene: TRBD1; J gene: TRBJ1-5; V gene: TRBV25-1; CDR3 protein: CASSQGGQPQHF; CDR3 DNA: TGTGCCAGCTCACAGGGGGGTCAGCCCCAGCATTTT
clone size: NA; D gene: NA; J gene: TRBJ1-4; V gene: TRBV7-8; CDR3 protein: CASSLVSGKKLFF; CDR3 DNA: TGTGCCAGCAGCTTAGTTTCAGGGAAAAAACTGTTTTTT
clone size: NA; D gene: TRBD1; J gene: TRBJ1-2; V gene: TRBV9; CDR3 protein: CASSFRQGQYGYTF; CDR3 DNA: TGTGCCAGCAGCTTCAGACAGGGACAATATGGCTACACCTTC
clone size: NA; D gene: NA; J gene: TRBJ1-4; V gene: TRBV9; CDR3 protein: CASSPRLNNEKLFF; CDR3 DNA: TGTGCCAGCAGCCCGAGACTCAATAATGAAAAACTGTTTTTT
clone size: NA; D gene: TRBD1; J gene: TRBJ2-7; V gene: TRBV27; CDR3 protein: CASSFRRTGLHSYEQYF; CDR3 DNA: TGTGCCAGCAGTTTCCGCCGGACAGGCCTACACTCCTACGAGCAGTACTTC
clone size: few; D gene: NA; J gene: TRBJ2-7; V gene: TRBV4-1; CDR3 protein: CASSQDQTDRKQYF; CDR3 DNA: TGCGCCAGCAGCCAAGATCAAACTGACAGGAAGCAGTACTTC
clone size: NA; D gene: NA; J gene: TRBJ1-6; V gene: TRBV7-9; CDR3 protein: CASSSLAVYNSPLHF; CDR3 DNA: TGTGCCAGCAGCTCTCTGGCAGTCTATAATTCACCCCTCCACTTT
clone size: NA; D gene: NA; J gene: TRBJ1-1; V gene: TRBV6-5; CDR3 protein: CASSYSSGGKNTEAFF; CDR3 DNA: TGTGCCAGCAGTTACTCGAGCGGAGGCAAAAACACTGAAGCTTTCTTT
clone size: NA; D gene: NA; J gene: TRBJ1-1; V gene: TRBV12-1; CDR3 protein: CASHRGCSTEAFF; CDR3 DNA: TGTGCCAGCCATCGGGGTTGTAGCACTGAAGCTTTCTTT
clone size: NA; D gene: TRBD1; J gene: TRBJ2-1; V gene: TRBV10-3; CDR3 protein: CAISVGTASYNEQFF; CDR3 DNA: TGTGCCATCAGTGTCGGGACAGCAAGTTACAATGAGCAGTTCTTC
clone size: NA; D gene: TRBD1; J gene: TRBJ1-2; V gene: TRBV12-3/TRBV12-4; CDR3 protein: CASAQGAGYGYTF; CDR3 DNA: TGTGCCAGTGCACAGGGGGCAGGCTATGGCTACACCTTC
clone size: once; D gene: TRBD1; J gene: TRBJ1-2; V gene: TRBV5-6; CDR3 protein: CASSYGQGASNYGYTF; CDR3 DNA: TGTGCCAGCAGCTACGGCCAGGGGGCATCAAACTATGGCTACACCTTC
clone size: NA; D gene: TRBD2; J gene: TRBJ2-3; V gene: TRBV24-1; CDR3 protein: CATSDPGVSGGADTQYF; CDR3 DNA: TGTGCCACCAGTGATCCCGGGGTTAGCGGGGGGGCAGATACGCAGTATTTT
clone size: once; D gene: NA; J gene: TRBJ1-6; V gene: TRBV2; CDR3 protein: CASSEPPQGSYNSPLHF; CDR3 DNA: TGTGCCAGCAGTGAACCACCACAGGGATCCTATAATTCACCCCTCCACTTT
clone size: NA; D gene: NA; J gene: TRBJ1-2; V gene: TRBV18; CDR3 protein: CASSPQDSPYGYTF; CDR3 DNA: TGTGCCAGCTCACCCCAGGACAGCCCTTATGGCTACACCTTC
clone size: NA; D gene: TRBD1; J gene: TRBJ1-3; V gene: TRBV4-3; CDR3 protein: CASSQGQGPGNTIYF; CDR3 DNA: TGCGCCAGCAGCCAAGGACAGGGGCCCGGAAACACCATATATTTT
clone size: NA; D gene: TRBD1; J gene: TRBJ1-1; V gene: TRBV2; CDR3 protein: CASRGQLNTEAFF; CDR3 DNA: TGTGCCAGCAGGGGACAGTTGAACACTGAAGCTTTCTTT
clone size: NA; D gene: TRBD1; J gene: TRBJ1-6; V gene: TRBV30; CDR3 protein: CAWSLSRQGGPLHF; CDR3 DNA: TGTGCCTGGAGTCTGTCTCGACAGGGGGGGCCCCTCCACTTT
clone size: NA; D gene: NA; J gene: TRBJ1-6; V gene: TRBV9; CDR3 protein: CASSLRPGSSPLHF; CDR3 DNA: TGTGCCAGCAGCCTCCGACCCGGGAGTTCACCCCTCCACTTT
clone size: NA; D gene: NA; J gene: TRBJ2-1; V gene: TRBV6-2/TRBV6-3; CDR3 protein: CASSPRGVATVPYNEQFF; CDR3 DNA: TGTGCCAGCAGTCCCCGTGGGGTAGCGACGGTCCCCTACAATGAGCAGTTCTTC
clone size: NA; D gene: NA; J gene: TRBJ1-1; V gene: TRBV2; CDR3 protein: CASSEIPGYIEAFF; CDR3 DNA: TGTGCCAGCAGTGAAATCCCAGGATATATTGAAGCTTTCTTT
clone size: NA; D gene: TRBD1; J gene: TRBJ1-2; V gene: TRBV2; CDR3 protein: CASSPRQGDLGGYTF; CDR3 DNA: TGTGCCAGCAGTCCACGACAGGGGGATTTGGGTGGCTACACCTTC
clone size: NA; D gene: TRBD1; J gene: TRBJ2-7; V gene: TRBV5-1; CDR3 protein: CASRPGTGNDEQYF; CDR3 DNA: TGCGCCAGCAGGCCCGGGACAGGGAACGACGAGCAGTACTTC
clone size: once; D gene: NA; J gene: TRBJ1-1; V gene: TRBV5-6; CDR3 protein: CASSLSHTEAFF; CDR3 DNA: TGTGCCAGCAGCTTATCTCACACTGAAGCTTTCTTT
clone size: NA; D gene: NA; J gene: TRBJ1-2; V gene: TRBV5-1; CDR3 protein: CASSLRGMGYTF; CDR3 DNA: TGCGCCAGCAGCTTGCGGGGTATGGGCTACACCTTC
clone size: NA; D gene: TRBD1; J gene: TRBJ2-3; V gene: TRBV25-1; CDR3 protein: CATRGRRTGDTDTQYF; CDR3 DNA: TGTGCCACGCGCGGGCGGCGGACAGGGGACACAGATACGCAGTATTTT
clone size: NA; D gene: TRBD1; J gene: TRBJ2-2; V gene: TRBV10-2; CDR3 protein: CASSEWTGEGTGELFF; CDR3 DNA: TGCGCCAGCAGTGAGTGGACAGGGGAGGGAACCGGGGAGCTGTTTTTT
clone size: once; D gene: NA; J gene: TRBJ1-4; V gene: TRBV3-1/TRBV3-2; CDR3 protein: CASSQDPQEKLFF; CDR3 DNA: TGTGCCAGCAGCCAAGATCCACAGGAAAAACTGTTTTTT
clone size: NA; D gene: TRBD1; J gene: TRBJ2-7; V gene: TRBV5-1; CDR3 protein: CASSLTPGQGDEQYF; CDR3 DNA: TGCGCCAGCAGCTTAACCCCGGGACAGGGGGACGAGCAGTACTTC
clone size: NA; D gene: TRBD1; J gene: TRBJ1-2; V gene: TRBV5-5; CDR3 protein: CASSLSAGGTYGYTF; CDR3 DNA: TGTGCCAGCAGCTTATCTGCAGGGGGCACCTATGGCTACACCTTC
clone size: once; D gene: TRBD1; J gene: TRBJ1-2; V gene: TRBV7-2; CDR3 protein: CASSFKGAFGYTF; CDR3 DNA: TGTGCCAGCAGCTTTAAGGGGGCTTTTGGCTACACCTTC
clone size: NA; D gene: TRBD2; J gene: TRBJ2-3; V gene: TRBV5-4; CDR3 protein: CASSLEPFSSGGVVDTQYF; CDR3 DNA: TGTGCCAGCAGCTTGGAACCCTTTTCTAGCGGGGGTGTGGTAGATACGCAGTATTTT
clone size: NA; D gene: NA; J gene: TRBJ1-1; V gene: TRBV18; CDR3 protein: CASSPQGTEAFF; CDR3 DNA: TGTGCCAGCTCACCCCAGGGGACTGAAGCTTTCTTT
clone size: NA; D gene: NA; J gene: TRBJ1-3; V gene: TRBV4-3; CDR3 protein: CASSQVVRDSGNTIYF; CDR3 DNA: TGCGCCAGCAGCCAAGTGGTGAGGGACTCTGGAAACACCATATATTTT
clone size: NA; D gene: TRBD1; J gene: TRBJ1-4; V gene: TRBV11-2; CDR3 protein: CASSSGTVNTNEKLFF; CDR3 DNA: TGTGCCAGCAGCTCCGGGACAGTCAACACTAATGAAAAACTGTTTTTT
clone size: NA; D gene: NA; J gene: TRBJ1-1; V gene: TRBV18; CDR3 protein: CASSRNRADTEAFF; CDR3 DNA: TGTGCCAGCTCGAGAAACAGGGCGGACACTGAAGCTTTCTTT
clone size: NA; D gene: TRBD1; J gene: TRBJ1-1; V gene: TRBV19; CDR3 protein: CASSIDDAQGRAFF; CDR3 DNA: TGTGCCAGTAGTATAGATGATGCACAGGGGAGAGCTTTCTTT
clone size: NA; D gene: TRBD2; J gene: TRBJ2-5; V gene: TRBV7-7; CDR3 protein: CASSRGLAGGQETQYF; CDR3 DNA: TGTGCCAGCAGCCGCGGACTAGCGGGGGGACAAGAGACCCAGTACTTC
clone size: NA; D gene: NA; J gene: TRBJ1-1; V gene: TRBV21-1; CDR3 protein: CASSKGPRMNTEAFF; CDR3 DNA: TGTGCCAGCAGCAAGGGGCCGCGCATGAACACTGAAGCTTTCTTT
clone size: NA; D gene: NA; J gene: TRBJ1-1; V gene: TRBV19; CDR3 protein: CASSIRQAYEAFF; CDR3 DNA: TGTGCCAGTAGTATTCGACAGGCATATGAAGCTTTCTTT
clone size: NA; D gene: NA; J gene: TRBJ2-3; V gene: TRBV7-2; CDR3 protein: CASSLPRGGSVTDTQYF; CDR3 DNA: TGTGCCAGCAGCCTCCCCCGTGGGGGCTCGGTCACAGATACGCAGTATTTT
clone size: few; D gene: NA; J gene: TRBJ1-2; V gene: TRBV10-3; CDR3 protein: CAISERGTSWAGYTF; CDR3 DNA: TGTGCCATCAGTGAGCGGGGTACGTCATGGGCTGGCTACACCTTC
clone size: NA; D gene: TRBD1; J gene: TRBJ1-2; V gene: TRBV24-1; CDR3 protein: CATSDRGQGYGYTF; CDR3 DNA: TGTGCCACCAGTGATAGAGGACAGGGATATGGCTACACCTTC
clone size: NA; D gene: NA; J gene: TRBJ2-7; V gene: TRBV5-4; CDR3 protein: CASSWGGGGGYEQYF; CDR3 DNA: TGTGCCAGCAGCTGGGGCGGAGGGGGGGGCTACGAGCAGTACTTC